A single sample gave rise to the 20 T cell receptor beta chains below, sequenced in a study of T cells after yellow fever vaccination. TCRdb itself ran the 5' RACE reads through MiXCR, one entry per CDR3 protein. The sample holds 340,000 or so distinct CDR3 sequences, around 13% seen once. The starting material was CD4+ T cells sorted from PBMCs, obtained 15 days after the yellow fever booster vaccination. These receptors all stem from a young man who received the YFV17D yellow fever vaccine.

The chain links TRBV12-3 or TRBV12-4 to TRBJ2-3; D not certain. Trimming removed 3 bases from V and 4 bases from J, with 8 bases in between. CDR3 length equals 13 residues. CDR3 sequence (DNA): TGTGCCAGCAGTTTCCGGGCCTCAGATACGCAGTATTTT. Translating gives CASSFRASDTQYF.

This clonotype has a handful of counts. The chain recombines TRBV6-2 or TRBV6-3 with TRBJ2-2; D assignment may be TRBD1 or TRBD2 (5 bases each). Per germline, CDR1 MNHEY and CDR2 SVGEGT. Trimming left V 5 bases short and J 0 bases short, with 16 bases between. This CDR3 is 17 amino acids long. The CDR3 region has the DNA TGTGCCAGCAGTCCCCCCGGGACCTACGCGAACACCGGGGAGCTGTTTTTT. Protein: CASSPPGTYANTGELFF.

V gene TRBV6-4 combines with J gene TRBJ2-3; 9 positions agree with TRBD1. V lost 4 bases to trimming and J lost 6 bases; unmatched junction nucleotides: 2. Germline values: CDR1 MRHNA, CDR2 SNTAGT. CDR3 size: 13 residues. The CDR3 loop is CASSATGGDTQYF. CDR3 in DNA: TGTGCCAGCAGTGCGACAGGGGGGGATACGCAGTATTTT.

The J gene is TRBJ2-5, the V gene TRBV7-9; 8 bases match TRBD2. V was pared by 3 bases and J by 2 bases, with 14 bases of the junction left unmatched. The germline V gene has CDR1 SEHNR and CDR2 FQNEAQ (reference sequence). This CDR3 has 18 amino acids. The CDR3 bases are TGTGCCAGCAGCTTTCCCATCATAAGCGGGGGCCAACAAGAGACCCAGTACTTC. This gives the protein CASSFPIISGGQQETQYF.

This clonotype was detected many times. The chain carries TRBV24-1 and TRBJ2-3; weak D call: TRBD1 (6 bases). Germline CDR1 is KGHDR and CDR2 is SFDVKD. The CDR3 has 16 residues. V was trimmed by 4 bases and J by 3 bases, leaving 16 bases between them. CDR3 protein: CATSESDNRETDTQYF. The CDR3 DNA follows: TGTGCCACCAGTGAATCGGACAACAGGGAGACAGATACGCAGTATTTT.

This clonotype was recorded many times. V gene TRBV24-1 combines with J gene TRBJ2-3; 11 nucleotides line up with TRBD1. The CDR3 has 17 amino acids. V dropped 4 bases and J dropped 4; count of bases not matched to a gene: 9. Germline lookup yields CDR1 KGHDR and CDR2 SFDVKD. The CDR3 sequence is CATSDTGQGAASDTQYF. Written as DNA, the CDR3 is TGTGCCACCAGTGACACCGGACAGGGGGCGGCTTCAGATACGCAGTATTTT.

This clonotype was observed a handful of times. CDR3 loop: CASSATLGAKNIQYF. CDR3 sequence (DNA): TGTGCCAGCAGCGCTACCCTGGGGGCCAAAAACATTCAGTACTTC. The chain is built from TRBV9 and TRBJ2-4; D gene unclear. CDR1 and CDR2 (germline): SGDLS, YYNGEE. V was clipped by 3 bases and J by 1 base, with 11 bases between them. This CDR3 is built from 15 residues.

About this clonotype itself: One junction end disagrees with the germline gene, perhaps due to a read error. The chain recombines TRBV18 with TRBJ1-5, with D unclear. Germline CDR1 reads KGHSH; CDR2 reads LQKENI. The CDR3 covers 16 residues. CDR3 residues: CARSPTEGRGNQPQHF. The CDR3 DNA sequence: TGTGCCAGATCACCAACGGAAGGTCGCGGCAATCAGCCCCAGCATTTT.

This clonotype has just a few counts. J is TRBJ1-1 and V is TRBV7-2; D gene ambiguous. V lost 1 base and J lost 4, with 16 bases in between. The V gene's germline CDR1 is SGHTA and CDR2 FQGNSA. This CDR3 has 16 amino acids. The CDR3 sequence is CASSLVVLGSGTEAFF. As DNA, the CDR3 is TGTGCCAGCAGCTTAGTGGTTTTAGGGAGCGGCACTGAAGCTTTCTTT.

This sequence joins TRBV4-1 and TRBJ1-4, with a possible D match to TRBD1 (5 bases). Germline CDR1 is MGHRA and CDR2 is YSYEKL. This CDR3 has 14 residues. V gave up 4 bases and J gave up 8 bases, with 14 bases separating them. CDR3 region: CASSLVGAGEKLFF. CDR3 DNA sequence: TGCGCCAGCAGCCTGGTAGGGGCTGGAGAAAAACTGTTTTTT.

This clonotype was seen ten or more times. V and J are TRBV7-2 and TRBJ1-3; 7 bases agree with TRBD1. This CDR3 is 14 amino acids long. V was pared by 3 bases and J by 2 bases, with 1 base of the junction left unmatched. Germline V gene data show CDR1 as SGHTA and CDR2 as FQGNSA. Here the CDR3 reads CASSFQGAGNTIYF. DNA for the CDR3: TGTGCCAGCAGCTTCCAGGGGGCTGGAAACACCATATATTTT. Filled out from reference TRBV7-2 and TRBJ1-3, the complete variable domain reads GAGVSQSPSNKVTEKGKDVELRCDPISGHTALYWYRQSLGQGLEFLIYFQGNSAPDKSGLPSDRFSAERTGGSVSTLTIQRTQQEDSAVYLCASSFQGAGNTIYFGEGSWLTVV.

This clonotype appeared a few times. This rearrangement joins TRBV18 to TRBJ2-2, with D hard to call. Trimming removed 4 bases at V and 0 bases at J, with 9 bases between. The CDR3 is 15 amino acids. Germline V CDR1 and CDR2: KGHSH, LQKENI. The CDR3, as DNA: TGTGCCAGCTCACTCTCCAGAACGAACACCGGGGAGCTGTTTTTT. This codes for CASSLSRTNTGELFF.

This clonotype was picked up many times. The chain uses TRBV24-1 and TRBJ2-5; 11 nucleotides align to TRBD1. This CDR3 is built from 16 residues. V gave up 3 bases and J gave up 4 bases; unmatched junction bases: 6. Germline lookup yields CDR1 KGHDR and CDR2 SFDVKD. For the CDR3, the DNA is TGTGCCACCAGTGATGTCCGGGACAGGGGGATAGAGACCCAGTACTTC. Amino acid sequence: CATSDVRDRGIETQYF.

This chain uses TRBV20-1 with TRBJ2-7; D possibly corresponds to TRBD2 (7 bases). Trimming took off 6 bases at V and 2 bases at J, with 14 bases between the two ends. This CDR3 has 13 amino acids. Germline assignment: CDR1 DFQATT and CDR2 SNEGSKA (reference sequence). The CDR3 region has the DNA TGCAGTGCCGCGGGGGACACGACCTACGAGCAGTACTTC. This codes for CSAAGDTTYEQYF.

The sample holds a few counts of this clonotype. The CDR3 loop reads CASSQSGYGYTF. Written as DNA, the CDR3 is TGTGCCAGCAGCCAATCGGGGTATGGCTACACCTTC. This chain connects TRBV3-1 to TRBJ1-2; the D is unclear. Trimming took 2 bases from V and 5 from J, leaving 6 bases between them. This CDR3 spans 12 amino acids. Germline CDR1 LGHDT, CDR2 YNNKEL (reference sequence).

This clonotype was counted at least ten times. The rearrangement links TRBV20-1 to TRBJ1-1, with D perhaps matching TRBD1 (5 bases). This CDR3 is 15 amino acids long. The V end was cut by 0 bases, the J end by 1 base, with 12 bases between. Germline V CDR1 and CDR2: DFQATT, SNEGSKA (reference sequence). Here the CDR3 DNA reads TGCAGTGCTAGAGATCAGGGTCTGGGGAACACTGAAGCTTTCTTT. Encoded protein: CSARDQGLGNTEAFF.

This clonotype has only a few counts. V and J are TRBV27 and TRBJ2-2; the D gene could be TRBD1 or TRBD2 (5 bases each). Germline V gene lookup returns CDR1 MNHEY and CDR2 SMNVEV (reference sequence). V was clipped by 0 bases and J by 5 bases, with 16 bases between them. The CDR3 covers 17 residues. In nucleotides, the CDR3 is TGTGCCAGCAGTTTATCCCTTTTTCGAGGGGTGACCGGGGAGCTGTTTTTT. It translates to CASSLSLFRGVTGELFF.

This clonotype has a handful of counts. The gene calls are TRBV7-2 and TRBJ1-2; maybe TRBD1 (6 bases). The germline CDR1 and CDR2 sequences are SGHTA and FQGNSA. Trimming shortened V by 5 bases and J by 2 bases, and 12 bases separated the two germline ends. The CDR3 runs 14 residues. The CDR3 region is CASSPGGANYGYTF. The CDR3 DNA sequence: TGTGCCAGCAGCCCGGGGGGGGCGAACTATGGCTACACCTTC.

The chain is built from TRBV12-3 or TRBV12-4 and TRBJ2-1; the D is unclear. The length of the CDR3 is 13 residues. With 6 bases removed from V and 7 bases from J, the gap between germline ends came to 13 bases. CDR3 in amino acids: CASRPPWGNEQFF. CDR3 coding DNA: TGTGCCAGCAGGCCCCCGTGGGGAAATGAGCAGTTCTTC.

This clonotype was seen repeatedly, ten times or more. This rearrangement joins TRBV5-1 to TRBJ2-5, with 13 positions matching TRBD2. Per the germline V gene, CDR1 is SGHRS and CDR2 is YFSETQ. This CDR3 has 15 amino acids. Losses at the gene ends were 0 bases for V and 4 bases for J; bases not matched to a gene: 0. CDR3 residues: CASSLGLAGGETQYF. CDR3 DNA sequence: TGCGCCAGCAGCTTGGGACTAGCGGGGGGAGAGACCCAGTACTTC.